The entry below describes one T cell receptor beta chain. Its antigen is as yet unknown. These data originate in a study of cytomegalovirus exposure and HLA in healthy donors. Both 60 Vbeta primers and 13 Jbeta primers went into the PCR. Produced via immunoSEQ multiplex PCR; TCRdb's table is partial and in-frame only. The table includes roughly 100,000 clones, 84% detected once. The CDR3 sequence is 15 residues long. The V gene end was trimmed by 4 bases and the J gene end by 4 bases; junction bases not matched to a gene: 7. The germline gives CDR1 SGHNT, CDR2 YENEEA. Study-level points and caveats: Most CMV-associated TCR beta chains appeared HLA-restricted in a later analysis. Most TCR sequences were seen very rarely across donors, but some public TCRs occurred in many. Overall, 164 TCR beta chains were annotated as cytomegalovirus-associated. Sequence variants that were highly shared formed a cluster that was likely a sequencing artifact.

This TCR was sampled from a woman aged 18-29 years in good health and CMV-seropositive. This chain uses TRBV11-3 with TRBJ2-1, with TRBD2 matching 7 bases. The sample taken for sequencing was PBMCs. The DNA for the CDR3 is TGTGCCAGCAGCTATCGCAGCGGGGTATACAATGAGCAGTTCTTC. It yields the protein CASSYRSGVYNEQFF.